These T cell receptor beta chains were read from a single sample in a study of T-cell memory formation after mild COVID-19. TCRdb reanalysed the 5' RACE reads using MiXCR and keeps one entry per CDR3 protein. The sample carries 350,000 or so distinct CDR3 sequences, 20% to 25% recorded once. Sequenced sample: PBMCs or a T cell subset sorted from them (not recorded which). These receptors originate from an adult woman who had mild COVID-19 (a few samples of this study predate the infection). Cell type and time point are not known. CDR3s include the opening cysteine and the closing phenylalanine or tryptophan. The D gene is left open where the match is weak. The listing skips clone size in some rows; elsewhere it reads once, few, many or a size class.

J gene | D gene | clone size | V gene | CDR3 protein | CDR3 DNA
TRBJ2-5 | NA | many | TRBV12-3/TRBV12-4 | CASSFRVETQYF | TGTGCCAGCAGTTTCAGGGTGGAGACCCAGTACTTC
TRBJ2-1 | TRBD2 | NA | TRBV7-6 | CASSSGLAGGNGGSEQFF | TGTGCCAGCAGCTCGGGACTAGCGGGAGGGAACGGGGGAAGTGAGCAGTTCTTC
TRBJ2-1 | NA | few | TRBV15 | CATNRDHTTRPEQFF | TGTGCCACCAACCGGGACCACACCACCCGGCCAGAGCAGTTCTTC
TRBJ1-5 | NA | NA | TRBV6-1 | CASSEVGNNQPQHF | TGTGCCAGCAGTGAAGTGGGCAACAATCAGCCCCAGCATTTT
TRBJ1-2 | TRBD1 | NA | TRBV5-1 | CASSLAGTDRSYGYTF | TGCGCCAGCAGCTTGGCCGGGACAGACCGTTCCTATGGCTACACCTTC
TRBJ2-3 | TRBD2 | few | TRBV7-6 | CASSPGTGGSTDTQYF | TGTGCCAGCAGCCCGGGGACGGGGGGGAGCACAGATACGCAGTATTTT
TRBJ2-7 | TRBD1 | many | TRBV14 | CASSPAGTASEQYF | TGTGCCAGCAGCCCCGCCGGGACAGCTAGCGAGCAGTACTTC
TRBJ2-1 | TRBD2 | NA | TRBV27 | CASRKGREPGWNEQFF | TGTGCCAGCCGTAAAGGGAGGGAGCCCGGTTGGAATGAGCAGTTCTTC
TRBJ2-1 | TRBD1 | NA | TRBV29-1 | CSVATGGHYNEQFF | TGCAGCGTTGCAACAGGGGGCCACTACAATGAGCAGTTCTTC
TRBJ1-2 | NA | few | TRBV25-1 | CASRRHEGAGGYTF | TGTGCCAGCAGGAGGCACGAGGGCGCGGGAGGCTACACCTTC
TRBJ2-7 | TRBD1 | few | TRBV9 | CASSVDGQDQYF | TGTGCCAGCAGCGTGGATGGACAGGATCAGTACTTC
TRBJ1-2 | TRBD1 | many | TRBV6-2/TRBV6-3 | CASSPTGARGYTF | TGTGCCAGCAGTCCGACAGGGGCGCGAGGCTACACCTTC